The clone carrying this T cell receptor (beta chain) was detected ten times or more. No antigen is known for it. Individually, TCR cDNA molecules were each labelled with a unique molecular identifier. Via MiXCR, TCRdb re-called the 5' RACE reads, giving one row per CDR3 protein. The sample yields 20,000 to 25,000 distinct CDR3 sequences, about 4.6% seen once. The sample originates from a study of spatial heterogeneity in lung cancer. Study as a whole: More than eight raw reads, on average, carried each unique TCR and UMI combination. Notes on the study in general: Ubiquitous expanded tumor TCRs appeared in blood more at resection than follow-up.

Germline V lookup: CDR1 SEHNR, CDR2 FQNEAQ (reference sequence). Losses at the gene ends were 2 bases for V and 9 bases for J; bases not matched to a gene: 8. This CDR3 has 15 amino acids. This sample's time point: sample taken at primary tumor resection. Unsorted whole RNA from tumor, nontumor lung or frozen PBMC underwent sequencing. Samples were obtained from about 72 donors, all untreated early-stage non-small cell lung cancer patients. The source of this sequence is a male donor with early-stage non-small cell lung cancer. The chain recombines TRBV7-9 with TRBJ2-1; 9 nucleotides line up with TRBD1. Sequencing used PBMCs, obtained at surgery. The CDR3 is CASSLPGQGSAEQFF. The CDR3 nucleotides read TGTGCCAGCAGCTTACCAGGACAGGGGTCAGCTGAGCAGTTCTTC.